This T cell receptor (beta chain) appears in the sequencing data of a study of beta chain features in type 1 diabetes. Study-wide background: Healthy donors and patients showed comparable age, gender and cell yields. General study results and limits: Type 1 diabetes patients had TCRB CDR3s that were shorter (moderately but significantly so) in all four CD4+ subsets.

About this clone itself: The antigen is not known.

Germline V gene sequence: CDR1 SGHTA, CDR2 FQGNSA. V was cut by 1 base and J by 7 bases, with 10 bases left in between. The CDR3 is made up of 13 amino acids. Isolated RNA was reverse transcribed in full, so expressed TCRB transcripts were sequenced. TCRdb's table, derived via immunoSEQ multiplex PCR, lists solely in-frame clones and lacks some. Of 630,000 or so clones in the sample, about 14% were seen once. This chain joins TRBV7-2 and TRBJ1-2, with D hard to call. Input material: naive CD4+ T cells from blood. The receptor's source is a man aged 18 to 30 with type 1 diabetes. CDR3 DNA sequence: TGTGCCAGCAGCTTAGAGGCCGGCACTGGCTACACCTTC. Translated, it gives CASSLEAGTGYTF.